This TCR beta chain was found in a study of CD8 T cells in ankylosing spondylitis (dated by TCRdb to about 2017). For context, the study as a whole: The study profiled T cell receptor beta repertoires in healthy donors and ankylosing spondylitis patients to find disease-linked TCR variants. Peripheral blood was sampled, and synovial fluid was also collected from ankylosing spondylitis patients. The whole study cohort included 108 healthy donors and around 25 ankylosing spondylitis patients.

At least ten counts were recorded for this clonotype. This receptor's antigen is unknown. No base-level quality is on record; no much larger clone is a single base apart. General conclusions and limits of the study: The disease-linked clones showed a CD8+ phenotype and occurred at relatively low frequencies in peripheral blood. Blood from ankylosing spondylitis patients appeared to be characterized by a TCR beta motif made up of under 10 highly homologous amino acid variants. Some motif variants had previously been reported in the synovial fluid and blood of reactive arthritis patients, which suggests shared mechanisms of disease initiation. The disease-linked clones were reported to be significantly enriched in matched synovial fluid samples from ankylosing spondylitis patients.

For sequencing, an Illumina HiSeq 2500 was employed. Quantitative 5'-RACE with molecular barcodes was the method used to prepare the TCR beta libraries. The published analysis was carried out like this. To identify disease-linked TCR variants, a new computational method was used, one built on a probabilistic model of VDJ rearrangement. Starting from the raw public reads, TCRdb applied fastp trimming at Q25, assembled clones with MiXCR and retained in-frame beta chains. Merged by CDR3 protein, the rows form single entries marked with the most common genes and DNA. These V and J calls derive from TCRdb rather than the authors' analysis. The sample table shows 500,000 or so distinct CDR3 sequences, and roughly 5.2% are seen once. The top ten clones comprise under 4.5% of the sample. The sequenced sample consisted of blood, either unsorted or a sorted T cell fraction (not recorded which). This receptor was taken from a male donor with ankylosing spondylitis.

The nucleotide sequence is TGTGCCAGCAGCCAAGATTACGGGTTCTCCTACGAGCAGTACTTC. Translated, this is CASSQDYGFSYEQYF. This sequence uses TRBV14 and TRBJ2-7; no D gene can be assigned with confidence. Looking up the germline V gene yields CDR1 SGHDN and CDR2 FVKESK. The CDR3 contains 15 residues, cysteine and phenylalanine counted. Left in the record is the CDR3 DNA by itself, 45 bases read in frame from the first base. V loses 0 bases of germline sequence and J loses 0 bases, and the interval between the two ends is 9 bases.